Sequencing of this T cell receptor (beta chain) was carried out in a study of T cells in Graves' hyperthyroidism and ophthalmopathy. TCR beta CDR3 regions were amplified from RNA transcripts. TCR CDR3 regions were first amplified by RT-PCR with HTBI primers. In TCRdb, the multiplex PCR reads were re-called with MiXCR into one record per CDR3 protein. Found here are some 530,000 distinct CDR3 sequences, about 20% of them singletons; the top ten hold under 55%. V shed 0 bases and J 4 bases; nucleotides not matched to a gene: 3. This CDR3 is 17 amino acids long. Germline V gene data show CDR1 as LGHNA and CDR2 as YNFKEQ.

V and J are TRBV4-2 and TRBJ2-3; 14 bases match TRBD2. The origin of this receptor is a woman between 65 and 79 years old with Graves' ophthalmopathy. Sequencing was done on a sample of blood. The CDR3 coding sequence is TGTGCCAGCAGCCAAGAAGGGACTAGCGGGAGTGCAGATACGCAGTATTTT. It yields the protein CASSQEGTSGSADTQYF.